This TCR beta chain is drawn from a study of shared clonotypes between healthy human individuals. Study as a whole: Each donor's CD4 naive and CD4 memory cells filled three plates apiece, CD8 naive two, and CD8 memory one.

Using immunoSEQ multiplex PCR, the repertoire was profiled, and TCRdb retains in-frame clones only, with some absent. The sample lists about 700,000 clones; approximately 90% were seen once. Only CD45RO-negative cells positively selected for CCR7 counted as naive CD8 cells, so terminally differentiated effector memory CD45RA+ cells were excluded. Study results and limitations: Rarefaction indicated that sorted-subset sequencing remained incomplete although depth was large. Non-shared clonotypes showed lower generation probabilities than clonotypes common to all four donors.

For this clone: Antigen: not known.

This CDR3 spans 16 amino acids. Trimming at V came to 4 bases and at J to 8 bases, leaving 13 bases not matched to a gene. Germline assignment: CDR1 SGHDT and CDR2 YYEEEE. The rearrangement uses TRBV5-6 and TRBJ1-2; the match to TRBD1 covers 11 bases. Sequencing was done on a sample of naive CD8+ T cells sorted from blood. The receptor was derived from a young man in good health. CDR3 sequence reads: CASSPGQGGMAIGYTF. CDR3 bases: TGTGCCAGCAGCCCGGGACAGGGGGGCATGGCGATCGGCTACACCTTC.